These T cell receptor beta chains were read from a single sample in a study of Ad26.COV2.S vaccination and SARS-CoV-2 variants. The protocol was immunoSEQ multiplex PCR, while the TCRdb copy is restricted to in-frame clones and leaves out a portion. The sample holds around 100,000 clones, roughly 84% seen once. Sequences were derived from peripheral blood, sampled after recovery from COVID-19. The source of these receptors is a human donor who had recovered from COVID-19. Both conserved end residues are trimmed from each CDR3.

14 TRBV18 ASSPGVPSGANVLT
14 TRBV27 ASSDVPGLSSLEQY
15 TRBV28 ASTLSGRPTGGETQY
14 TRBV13 ASSSRHLGSNQPQH
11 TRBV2 ASIRGSGETQY
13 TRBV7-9 ASSFYSTATYEQY
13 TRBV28 ASSPPGGWDQPQH
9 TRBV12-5 ASGLVPEAF
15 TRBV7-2 ASSLAVTSGGYNEQF
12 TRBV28 ASLGGRVTDTQY
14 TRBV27 ASSFGASRRADTQY
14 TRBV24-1 ATSDPGLAGPDTQY
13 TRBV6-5 ASSYGGSPADTQY
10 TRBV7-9 ASSGRSYEQY
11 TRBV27 ASSLAGRGGQY
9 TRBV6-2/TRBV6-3 ASSNNYGYT
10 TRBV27 ASRSPRETQY
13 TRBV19 ASSTLSGRAYEQY
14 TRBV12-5 ASAPPTSGNHNEQF
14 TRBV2 ASSIRGPSGIGEQF
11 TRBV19 ASSMGLGTEAF
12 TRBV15 ATSRDGGGLVRY
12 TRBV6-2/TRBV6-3 ASSPRLGGDTQY
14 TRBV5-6 ASSLGLGTLNSPLH
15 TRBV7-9 ASSFPPGGGGSYEQY
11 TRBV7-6 ASSIRGDQPQH
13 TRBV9 ASSVGGGTGNTIY
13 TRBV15 ATSTGEEDTGELF
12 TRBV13 ASSQGGRGSPLH
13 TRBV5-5 ASSSAPGTAYEQY
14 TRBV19 ASSQRFSGTYNEQF
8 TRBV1 TSSDEKLF
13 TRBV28 ASSLQGVPRQPQH
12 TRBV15 ATSRVETPYEQY
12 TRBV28 ASSLGWNSYEQY
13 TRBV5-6 ASSLLDRADSPLH
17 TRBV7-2 ASSLPKGLAGGTADTQY
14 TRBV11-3 ASSLGGLAGGETQY
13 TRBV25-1 ASSDKNRKDTEAF
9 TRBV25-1 ASSPGQGIT
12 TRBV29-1 SVGVAGMNTEAF
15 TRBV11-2 ASSAGTGGLSYNEQF
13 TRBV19 ASRKKGGESYEQY
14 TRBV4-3 ASSQGTSGKLYEQY
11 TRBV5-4 ASSQQGAQPQH
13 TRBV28 ASTAGTGWIDTQY
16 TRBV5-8 ASSSRWGGGLSNQPQH
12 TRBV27 ASRSGRGGYGYT
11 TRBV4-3 ASSLRQDAEAF
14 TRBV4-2 ASSQAEGTGMDTQY
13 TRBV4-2 ASSQEGTGGSGYT
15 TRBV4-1 ASSQDPAGSNNYGYT
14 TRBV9 ASSVGGQGGNYGYT